Below, one T cell receptor beta chain is given with its context. The data were taken from a study of blood T cell repertoires in COVID-19. Study-level background: Italy, Spain and the United States were the sources of the convalescent and acute COVID-19 samples.

J gave up 0 bases and V 6 bases, and 1 base lay outside the gene matches. The CDR3 length is 13 residues. Germline V gives CDR1 MNHEY, CDR2 SVGAGI. As processed by the authors: Nucleated cell counts were estimated from reference gene primer amplification. The repertoire was sequenced with immunoSEQ multiplex PCR; TCRdb's copy has only in-frame clones and lacks some. V and J calls and clone size are given by that table; D and trimming were obtained from the DNA. Here the sample spans fewer than 250,000 clones, around 83% being singletons. The sequenced material came from peripheral blood. The V and J genes are TRBV6-5 and TRBJ1-1, with TRBD1 matching over 7 bases. The source of this sequence is a man aged 50 to 60 with active or convalescent COVID-19. The CDR3 coding sequence is TGTGCCAGCAGGAGGGGGCTGAACACTGAAGCTTTCTTT. Translation gives CASRRGLNTEAFF.